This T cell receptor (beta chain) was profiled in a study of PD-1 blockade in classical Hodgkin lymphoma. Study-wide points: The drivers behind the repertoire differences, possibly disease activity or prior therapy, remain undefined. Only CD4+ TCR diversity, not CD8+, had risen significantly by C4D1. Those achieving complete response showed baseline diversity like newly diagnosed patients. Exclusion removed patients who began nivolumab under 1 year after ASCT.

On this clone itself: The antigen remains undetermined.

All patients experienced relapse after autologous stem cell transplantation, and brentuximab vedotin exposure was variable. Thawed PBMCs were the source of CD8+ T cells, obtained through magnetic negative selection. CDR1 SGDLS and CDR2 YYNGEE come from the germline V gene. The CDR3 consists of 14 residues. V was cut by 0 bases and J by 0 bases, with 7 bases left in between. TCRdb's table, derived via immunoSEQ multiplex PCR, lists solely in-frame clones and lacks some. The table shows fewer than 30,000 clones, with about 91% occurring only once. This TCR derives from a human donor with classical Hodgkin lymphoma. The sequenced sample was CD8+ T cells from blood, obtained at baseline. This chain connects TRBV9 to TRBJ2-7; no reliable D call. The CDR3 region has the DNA TGTGCCAGCAGCGTAGAAGGCTACTCCTACGAGCAGTACTTC. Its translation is CASSVEGYSYEQYF.